This TCR beta chain was observed in a study of T cell responses to AZD1222 COVID-19 vaccine. Germline CDR1 MDHEN, CDR2 SYDVKM. V lost 3 bases and J 1 base, leaving 16 bases between the germline ends. This CDR3 is 17 amino acids long. Produced via immunoSEQ multiplex PCR; TCRdb's table is partial and in-frame only. The table records some 110,000 clones, 80% to 90% of them present only once. The material was peripheral blood, obtained on day 0 of MenACWY control vaccination. This chain links TRBV28 with TRBJ1-3, with D perhaps TRBD1 (6 bases). The receptor's source is an adult in good health. For the CDR3, the DNA is TGTGCCAGCAGTTTTGGCGGACAGATTTTTTCTGGAAACACCATATATTTT. This gives the protein CASSFGGQIFSGNTIYF.